This TCR beta chain was obtained from a study of cytomegalovirus exposure and HLA in healthy donors. As for the study in general: Unique TCRs from HLA-typed donors, 85 million to 100 million of them, were held in an early data release.

The CDR3 covers 15 residues. CDR1 is MNHNS and CDR2 is SASEGT in the germline V gene. V shed 8 bases, J shed 1 base, and the junction held 10 bases outside the gene matches. Both 60 Vbeta primers and 13 Jbeta primers went into the PCR. Here immunoSEQ multiplex PCR was the method, and the copy in TCRdb shows in-frame clones only, minus some. Among around 100,000 clones listed, roughly 80% were seen once. Sequencing used PBMCs. This receptor was taken from a man aged 30 to 39 in good health and CMV-seropositive. J is TRBJ2-7 and V is TRBV6-1, with 8 nucleotides matching TRBD2. This chain's CDR3 is CASLNWVAGSYEQYF. The CDR3, as DNA: TGTGCCAGCTTAAATTGGGTAGCGGGGTCCTACGAGCAGTACTTC.